The clone carrying this T cell receptor (beta chain) was observed at least ten times. The antigen remains unidentified. CDR3 length: 20 amino acids. V gave up 1 base and J gave up 0 bases, with 19 bases separating them. Germline loops: CDR1 LNHDA, CDR2 SQIVND (reference sequence). From the PCR reads, TCRdb called clonotypes with MiXCR, one entry per CDR3 protein. The profile shows some 65,000 distinct CDR3 sequences, about 18% of them singletons. The data derive from a study of molecular identifiers for immune sequencing clone quantification. Whole-study findings and limits: Investigators reportedly could detect spiked Jurkat TCR RNA from one cell among 1.1 million or so naive cells.

The authors sorted naive CD8 T cells as CD8+CD4-CCR7+CD45RA+. The chain has TRBV19 and TRBJ1-6; D uncertain. This TCR came from a human donor in good health. Some libraries in this study had Jurkat cell RNA spiked in. The sequencing input was naive CD8+ T cells from blood, with Jurkat cell RNA spiked in. This sample's subset: FACS-sorted CD8+CD4-CCR7+CD45RA+ naive T cells. The CDR3: CASSIGVVRRASSYNSPLHF. The CDR3 nucleotides read TGTGCCAGTAGTATAGGGGTGGTCCGGCGAGCCAGCTCCTATAATTCACCCCTCCACTTT.